The 13 T cell receptor beta chains listed next were all sequenced from one sample in a study of beta chain features in type 1 diabetes. Investigators reverse transcribed all isolated RNA, so they sequenced expressed TCRB transcripts. Profiled with immunoSEQ multiplex PCR; TCRdb holds only in-frame clones, not every one. The table records 970,000 or so clones, roughly 15% of them present only once. Sequencing input: naive CD4+ T cells from blood. The receptors were sampled from a woman aged 18-30 years in good health.

Comment on this clone: Other nucleotide sequences from this sample produce the same CDR3. V and J are TRBV6-5 and TRBJ2-7, with 12 bases that match TRBD2. Germline CDR1 MNHEY, CDR2 SVGAGI. V lost 0 bases, J lost 3 bases, and 3 bases stayed unmatched. This CDR3 contains 16 residues. The CDR3 protein is CASSYSGLAGFYEQYF. In DNA form, the CDR3 reads TGTGCCAGCAGTTACTCCGGACTAGCGGGATTCTACGAGCAGTACTTC.

V usage is TRBV7-9 and J usage is TRBJ2-3, with D possibly matching TRBD1 (5 bases). Germline assignment: CDR1 SEHNR and CDR2 FQNEAQ (reference sequence). Between the trimmed V and J ends, which lost 0 bases and 3 bases, there was a span of 10 bases. The CDR3 runs 15 residues. The CDR3 bases are TGTGCCAGCAGCTTAGCGCGCAGGGCGACAGATACGCAGTATTTT. Translating it yields CASSLARRATDTQYF.

Turning to this clone: One end of the junction varies from germline; a read error may be responsible. The rearrangement links TRBV7-7 to TRBJ2-5; 8 nucleotides agree with TRBD1. This CDR3 is built from 15 residues. CDR1 and CDR2 from the germline V gene are SSHAT and FNYEAQ (reference sequence). The CDR3 spells CASSLGTGNQETQYF. In DNA form, the CDR3 reads TGTGCTAGCAGCTTAGGGACAGGAAACCAAGAGACCCAGTACTTC.

J is TRBJ2-3 and V is TRBV28; 13 nucleotides line up with TRBD2. V lost 7 bases, J lost 3 bases, and 7 bases stayed unmatched. From germline, CDR1 is MDHEN and CDR2 SYDVKM. The CDR3 covers 16 residues. The CDR3 DNA reads as TGTGCCAGCACCAATCCGGGACTAGCGGGGACAGATACGCAGTATTTT. Protein: CASTNPGLAGTDTQYF.

As regards this clone: Other DNA sequences within the sample encode an identical CDR3. The chain employs TRBV18 and TRBJ1-1; 7 bases map to TRBD1. There are 14 residues in the CDR3. Germline values: CDR1 KGHSH, CDR2 LQKENI. V shed 6 bases and J 4 bases; nucleotides not matched to a gene: 8. The DNA of the CDR3 is TGTGCCAGCTCCCGACAGGGAGAAGGCACTGAAGCTTTCTTT. This sequence encodes CASSRQGEGTEAFF.

In this sample, this clone turned up a few times. The genes are TRBV7-3 and TRBJ2-1; TRBD2 agrees at 10 bases. Trimming at V came to 5 bases and at J to 7 bases, leaving 8 bases not matched to a gene. The CDR3 is 15 amino acids. CDR1 is SGHTA and CDR2 is FQGTGA in the germline V gene. For the CDR3, the DNA is TGTGCCAGCAGCCCGTCGGGGACTAGCGAAAATGAGCAGTTCTTC. Protein: CASSPSGTSENEQFF.

This clone showed up just a few times. This chain joins TRBV28 and TRBJ1-1; 8 nucleotides line up with TRBD1. This CDR3 has 12 amino acids. CDR1 MDHEN and CDR2 SYDVKM come from the germline V gene. Germline trimming cut 6 bases from V and 7 bases from J; bases unmatched to any gene: 4. CDR3 nucleotide sequence: TGTGCCAGCAGCCGACAGGGGTTTGAAGCTTTCTTT. This codes for CASSRQGFEAFF.

The rearrangement links TRBV5-1 to TRBJ2-2; a possible D gene is TRBD2 (6 bases). The V and J ends lost 1 base and 0 bases respectively, with 13 bases between them. The CDR3 length is 17 residues. Per the germline V gene, CDR1 is SGHRS and CDR2 is YFSETQ. The chain's CDR3 is CASSLWRGRSNTGELFF. In DNA form, the CDR3 reads TGCGCCAGCAGCTTGTGGAGGGGACGATCGAACACCGGGGAGCTGTTTTTT.

V and J are TRBV5-1 and TRBJ2-2; no reliable D call. Between the trimmed V and J ends, which lost 5 bases and 3 bases, there was a span of 8 bases. The CDR3 is 13 residues long. Germline CDR1 reads SGHRS; CDR2 reads YFSETQ. The CDR3 loop is CASSFDYTGELFF. The CDR3, as DNA: TGCGCCAGCAGTTTCGACTACACCGGGGAGCTGTTTTTT.

A few counts support this clone. The chain combines TRBV28 with TRBJ2-7, with D maybe TRBD2 (6 bases). The CDR3 is made up of 14 amino acids. Germline loops: CDR1 MDHEN, CDR2 SYDVKM. Trimming shortened V by 6 bases and J by 5 bases, and 17 bases separated the two germline ends. The CDR3 coding sequence is TGTGCCAGCAGGCGCGGCGGGGCGGTAAACGAGCAGTACTTC. Its translation is CASRRGGAVNEQYF.

This clone was seen more than once but under ten times. V and J are TRBV2 and TRBJ2-7; D could derive from TRBD1 or TRBD2 (5 bases each). Trimming took 4 bases from V and 3 from J, leaving 16 bases between them. From germline, CDR1 is SNHLY and CDR2 FYNNEI. This CDR3 comprises 15 residues. The CDR3 is CASSVGAVMDYEQYF. The CDR3 DNA follows: TGTGCCAGCAGTGTCGGGGCGGTAATGGACTACGAGCAGTACTTC. Looking up the rest from reference TRBV2 and TRBJ2-7 gives the full variable domain: EPEVTQTPSHQVTQMGQEVILRCVPISNHLYFYWYRQILGQKVEFLVSFYNNEISEKSEIFDDQFSVERPDGSNFTLKIRSTKLEDSAMYFCASSVGAVMDYEQYFGPGTRLTVT.

This clone was detected a few times. The chain uses TRBV7-9 and TRBJ2-1, with D maybe TRBD2 (6 bases). The CDR3 consists of 15 residues. The V end lost 2 bases, the J end lost 5 bases, and 13 bases lay between the germline ends. The V gene's germline CDR1 is SEHNR and CDR2 FQNEAQ (reference sequence). This CDR3 is CASSLRLAVDNEQFF. The CDR3 DNA follows: TGTGCCAGCAGCTTACGTTTAGCGGTCGACAATGAGCAGTTCTTC.

This clone has more than one count but fewer than ten. Other DNA sequences in this sample translate to the same CDR3. The genes are TRBV7-9 and TRBJ1-5, with D unresolved. This CDR3 contains 13 residues. Trimming cost V 7 bases and J 7 bases, with 14 bases left between them. Per germline, CDR1 SEHNR and CDR2 FQNEAQ (reference sequence). CDR3 bases: TGTGCCAGCACCCTGGGAGGGAACCAGCCCCAGCATTTT. Translated: CASTLGGNQPQHF.